The rows below give T cell receptor beta chains drawn from one sample of a study of shared clonotypes between healthy human individuals. The protocol was immunoSEQ multiplex PCR, while the TCRdb copy is restricted to in-frame clones and leaves out a portion. The repertoire consists of roughly 1,500,000 clones, with approximately 98% occurring once and the leading ten covering about 0.45%. Sequencing was done on a sample of naive CD4+ T cells sorted from blood. These receptor sequences come from a man aged 25-45 years in good health. Each CDR3 is given with its conserved first and last residue. A D gene is named only where the DNA matches it firmly. Size values are once, few and many counts, or a class for expanded clones, and some rows have none.

cdr3_aa,cdr3_nt,j_call,v_call,d_call,clone_size
CASSQDGGPLTEGYTF,TGTGCCAGCAGCCAAGATGGGGGACCCCTAACGGAAGGCTACACCTTC,TRBJ1-2,TRBV14,NA,NA
CASSSGTGINQPQHF,TGTGCCAGCAGCTCCGGGACAGGGATAAATCAGCCCCAGCATTTT,TRBJ1-5,TRBV7-9,TRBD1,NA
CASSYDPAGGFSNQPQHF,TGTGCCAGCAGCTACGACCCGGCGGGGGGATTTAGCAATCAGCCCCAGCATTTT,TRBJ1-5,TRBV28,NA,NA
CASSVEGSEQYF,TGTGCCAGCAGTGTCGAGGGATCCGAGCAGTACTTC,TRBJ2-7,TRBV2,NA,once
CASSSLGIGANVLTF,TGCGCCAGCAGCTCGCTTGGGATTGGGGCCAACGTCCTGACTTTC,TRBJ2-6,TRBV5-1,NA,NA
CASSRETRSPADTQYF,TGTGCCAGCAGCCGAGAGACACGGAGCCCAGCAGATACGCAGTATTTT,TRBJ2-3,TRBV4-2,NA,NA
CASSFANGTARDTQYF,TGTGCCAGCAGCTTCGCCAACGGGACCGCTAGAGATACGCAGTATTTT,TRBJ2-3,TRBV7-7,NA,NA
CASMNSLSSYEQYF,TGTGCCAGCATGAACAGCTTGAGCTCCTACGAGCAGTACTTC,TRBJ2-7,TRBV6-1,NA,NA
CASSEQSSYNEQFF,TGTGCCAGCAGTGAGCAAAGCTCCTACAATGAGCAGTTCTTC,TRBJ2-1,TRBV6-4,NA,NA
CAISESASGDNEQFF,TGTGCCATCAGTGAGTCGGCTAGCGGGGACAATGAGCAGTTCTTC,TRBJ2-1,TRBV10-3,TRBD2,NA
CASSFSGLAGYNEQFF,TGTGCCAGCAGCTTCTCGGGACTAGCGGGATACAATGAGCAGTTCTTC,TRBJ2-1,TRBV5-4,TRBD2,NA
CASSPRGFAYEQYF,TGTGCCAGCAGCCCGAGGGGATTCGCTTACGAGCAGTACTTC,TRBJ2-7,TRBV9,NA,NA
CASTYRTVYNEQFF,TGTGCCAGCACTTACAGAACAGTCTACAATGAGCAGTTCTTC,TRBJ2-1,TRBV11-2,NA,NA
CASSLVGTNSYEQYF,TGTGCCAGCAGCTTGGTTGGTACCAACTCCTACGAGCAGTACTTC,TRBJ2-7,TRBV5-6,NA,NA
CASSLMGETQYF,TGTGCCAGCAGCTTAATGGGGGAGACCCAGTACTTC,TRBJ2-5,TRBV7-2,NA,once
CASSEGEAFF,TGTGCCAGCAGCGAAGGAGAAGCTTTCTTT,TRBJ1-1,TRBV7-9,NA,NA
CASSRQGTTDEQYF,TGTGCCAGCAGTCGACAGGGGACAACGGACGAGCAGTACTTC,TRBJ2-7,TRBV5-6,TRBD1,NA
CAWLPVIGEQYF,TGTGCCTGGCTCCCCGTTATTGGCGAGCAGTACTTC,TRBJ2-7,TRBV30,NA,NA
CASSQDWDGANTGELFF,TGCGCCAGCAGCCAAGACTGGGATGGGGCGAACACCGGGGAGCTGTTTTTT,TRBJ2-2,TRBV4-1,NA,NA
CASSNGPLRAF,TGTGCCAGCAGTAATGGACCCCTCCGGGCCTTT,TRBJ1-1,TRBV27,NA,NA
CATSRGGMGNQPQHF,TGTGCCACCAGCAGAGGGGGAATGGGCAATCAGCCCCAGCATTTT,TRBJ1-5,TRBV15,NA,NA
CASSRRQGAPYEQYF,TGTGCCAGCAGCCGCCGACAGGGGGCACCCTACGAGCAGTACTTC,TRBJ2-7,TRBV7-2,TRBD1,NA
CASSFGPRGQNTGELFF,TGTGCCAGCAGCTTCGGTCCCCGCGGACAGAACACCGGGGAGCTGTTTTTT,TRBJ2-2,TRBV7-3,NA,once
CASSPFLQGANTEAFF,TGTGCCAGCTCACCTTTCCTCCAGGGGGCGAACACTGAAGCTTTCTTT,TRBJ1-1,TRBV18,TRBD1,NA
CASSETGYNEQFF,TGCGCCAGCAGCGAGACAGGATACAATGAGCAGTTCTTC,TRBJ2-1,TRBV5-1,NA,NA
CASSLEAGILDTGELFF,TGTGCCAGCAGCTTGGAGGCAGGGATTCTGGACACCGGGGAGCTGTTTTTT,TRBJ2-2,TRBV5-6,NA,NA
CASRLAGGGQETQYF,TGTGCCAGCAGGTTAGCGGGAGGAGGGCAAGAGACCCAGTACTTC,TRBJ2-5,TRBV7-9,TRBD2,NA
CASSIKHSSGSKSYEQYF,TGTGCCAGCAGCATAAAACACTCTAGCGGGAGTAAATCCTACGAGCAGTACTTC,TRBJ2-7,TRBV14,TRBD2,NA
CASSPLMGGDTGELFF,TGTGCCAGCTCACCCCTTATGGGGGGGGACACCGGGGAGCTGTTTTTT,TRBJ2-2,TRBV18,TRBD2,NA
CASSSRDRGQKYF,TGTGCCAGCAGCTCAAGGGACAGGGGGCAAAAGTACTTC,TRBJ2-7,TRBV13,TRBD1,NA
CASSVLAGGEQYF,TGTGCCAGCAGCGTTCTAGCGGGAGGCGAGCAGTACTTC,TRBJ2-7,TRBV9,TRBD2,once
CASADTGKAFF,TGCGCCAGCGCTGACACAGGGAAAGCTTTCTTT,TRBJ1-1,TRBV10-1,NA,NA
CASRSDRNTGYGYTF,TGTGCCAGCAGATCCGACAGGAATACTGGCTATGGCTACACCTTC,TRBJ1-2,TRBV27,NA,NA
CASSETGTSYNEQFF,TGTGCCAGCAGCGAGACAGGGACCTCCTACAATGAGCAGTTCTTC,TRBJ2-1,TRBV5-4,TRBD1,NA
CASSLAQATDTQYF,TGTGCCAGCAGCTTGGCACAGGCCACAGATACGCAGTATTTT,TRBJ2-3,TRBV5-4,NA,NA
CASIPGRRISGELFF,TGTGCCAGTATCCCGGGACGGAGAATTAGCGGGGAGCTGTTTTTT,TRBJ2-2,TRBV19,NA,NA